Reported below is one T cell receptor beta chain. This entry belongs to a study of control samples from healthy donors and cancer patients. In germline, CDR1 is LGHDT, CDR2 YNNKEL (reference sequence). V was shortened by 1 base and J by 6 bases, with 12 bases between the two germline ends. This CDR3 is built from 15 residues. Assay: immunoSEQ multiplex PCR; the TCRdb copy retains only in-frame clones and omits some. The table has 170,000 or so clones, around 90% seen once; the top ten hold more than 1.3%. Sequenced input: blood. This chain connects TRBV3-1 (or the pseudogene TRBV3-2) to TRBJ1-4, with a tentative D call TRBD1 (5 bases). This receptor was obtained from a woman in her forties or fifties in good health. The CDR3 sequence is CASSQGFGTDEKLFF. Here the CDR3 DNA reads TGTGCCAGCAGCCAAGGATTCGGGACTGATGAAAAACTGTTTTTT.